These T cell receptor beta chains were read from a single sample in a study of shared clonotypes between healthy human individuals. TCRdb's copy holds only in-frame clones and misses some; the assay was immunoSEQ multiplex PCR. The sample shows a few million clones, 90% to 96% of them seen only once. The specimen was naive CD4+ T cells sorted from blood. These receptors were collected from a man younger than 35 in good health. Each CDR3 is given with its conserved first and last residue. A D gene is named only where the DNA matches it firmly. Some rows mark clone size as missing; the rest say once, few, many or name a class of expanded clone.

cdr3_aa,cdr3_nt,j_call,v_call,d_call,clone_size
CASSLGTSGAYEQYF,TGCGCCAGCAGCCTAGGGACTAGCGGAGCCTACGAGCAGTACTTC,TRBJ2-7,TRBV4-3,TRBD2,-
CASSPRDRGNYGYTF,TGTGCCAGCTCACCGAGGGACAGGGGTAACTATGGCTACACCTTC,TRBJ1-2,TRBV18,TRBD1,-
CASSASGRVGNEQFF,TGCGCCAGCAGCGCTAGCGGGAGAGTGGGCAATGAGCAGTTCTTC,TRBJ2-1,TRBV10-2,TRBD2,-
CASRTGGGTEAFF,TGTGCCAGCAGAACAGGGGGAGGCACTGAAGCTTTCTTT,TRBJ1-1,TRBV7-2,TRBD1,-
CASSVDNRVAGELFF,TGTGCCAGCAGCGTTGACAACAGGGTAGCCGGGGAGCTGTTTTTT,TRBJ2-2,TRBV9,-,-
CASSQLGQSNYEQYF,TGTGCCAGCAGCCAACTAGGGCAAAGCAACTACGAGCAGTACTTC,TRBJ2-7,TRBV5-4,-,-
CASSADPGPYEQYF,TGTGCCAGCAGCGCCGACCCGGGGCCCTACGAGCAGTACTTC,TRBJ2-7,TRBV7-2,-,-
CASWGANTEAFF,TGTGCCAGCTGGGGGGCGAACACTGAAGCTTTCTTT,TRBJ1-1,TRBV7-9,-,-
CSVVRGTQYF,TGCAGCGTTGTGCGGGGGACCCAGTACTTC,TRBJ2-5,TRBV29-1,-,-
CASSVLGGSGEQYF,TGTGCCAGCAGCGTACTCGGGGGATCGGGAGAGCAGTACTTC,TRBJ2-7,TRBV9,-,-
CASSQVLAGWVQYF,TGCGCCAGCAGCCAAGTACTAGCGGGATGGGTGCAGTACTTC,TRBJ2-7,TRBV4-1,TRBD2,once
CASSLFGRSPDTQYF,TGCGCCAGCAGCTTATTCGGGAGATCCCCAGATACGCAGTATTTT,TRBJ2-3,TRBV5-1,-,-
CASSHGQSGNTEAFF,TGTGCCAGCAGTCACGGACAGTCGGGGAACACTGAAGCTTTCTTT,TRBJ1-1,TRBV6-5,-,few
CSVEDSKGYTDTQYF,TGCAGCGTTGAAGACTCCAAAGGATACACAGATACGCAGTATTTT,TRBJ2-3,TRBV29-1,-,-
CASSFFAGKAGNIQYF,TGTGCCAGCAGCTTTTTCGCAGGGAAGGCGGGAAACATTCAGTACTTC,TRBJ2-4,TRBV5-8,-,-
CASSLRDRLYEQYF,TGTGCCAGCAGCCTGCGGGACAGACTCTACGAGCAGTACTTC,TRBJ2-7,TRBV7-2,-,-
CASSLGEGLAQHF,TGTGCCAGCAGCTTAGGAGAGGGTCTTGCCCAGCATTTT,TRBJ1-5,TRBV7-2,-,-
CAISEVDRGQPQHF,TGTGCCATCAGTGAGGTGGACAGGGGCCAGCCCCAGCATTTT,TRBJ1-5,TRBV10-3,TRBD1,once
CATSRAGGRSPLHF,TGTGCCACCAGCAGAGCAGGGGGCCGTTCACCCCTCCACTTT,TRBJ1-6,TRBV15,TRBD1,-
CASSPGQATSYEQYF,TGCGCCAGCAGTCCCGGACAGGCCACCTCCTACGAGCAGTACTTC,TRBJ2-7,TRBV10-1,TRBD1,-
CASSWGIQNTEAFF,TGTGCCAGCAGCTGGGGTATCCAGAACACTGAAGCTTTCTTT,TRBJ1-1,TRBV7-2,-,-
CASSPGQGANYGYTF,TGTGCCAGCAGCCCGGGACAGGGAGCTAACTATGGCTACACCTTC,TRBJ1-2,TRBV7-9,TRBD1,-
CASSFDREGNQPQHF,TGTGCCAGCAGCTTTGACAGGGAAGGAAATCAGCCCCAGCATTTT,TRBJ1-5,TRBV7-2,TRBD1,-
CASSSLTSTDTQYF,TGTGCCAGCAGCTCACTTACTAGCACAGATACGCAGTATTTT,TRBJ2-3,TRBV11-2,-,-
CASSLGGAPPYEQYF,TGTGCCAGCAGCTTGGGCGGGGCCCCACCCTACGAGCAGTACTTC,TRBJ2-7,TRBV5-4,-,-
CASSEAVREAYEQYF,TGTGCCAGCAGTGAAGCGGTACGGGAGGCCTACGAGCAGTACTTC,TRBJ2-7,TRBV2,TRBD2,-
CASSEGDRVTGANVLTF,TGTGCCAGCAGTGAGGGGGACAGGGTAACTGGGGCCAACGTCCTGACTTTC,TRBJ2-6,TRBV6-1,TRBD1,once
CASGFGVGKGEQFF,TGCGCCAGCGGGTTTGGGGTTGGGAAGGGTGAGCAGTTCTTC,TRBJ2-1,TRBV10-1,-,once
CASSYGGGNTDTQYF,TGTGCCAGCAGTTATGGAGGGGGGAACACAGATACGCAGTATTTT,TRBJ2-3,TRBV6-5,-,-
CASSKDARTGQFF,TGTGCCAGCAGCAAAGATGCCCGTACCGGGCAGTTCTTC,TRBJ2-1,TRBV21-1,-,-
CASRRPLSGARNEQFF,TGTGCCAGCAGGCGCCCTCTTTCGGGAGCTCGGAATGAGCAGTTCTTC,TRBJ2-1,TRBV7-2,-,-
CASSFGGGTDTQYF,TGCGCCAGCAGCTTTGGGGGAGGCACAGATACGCAGTATTTT,TRBJ2-3,TRBV5-1,-,-
CASSVGLAGLYEQYF,TGTGCCAGCAGCGTTGGACTAGCGGGGCTATACGAGCAGTACTTC,TRBJ2-7,TRBV11-2,TRBD2,-
CASSRGLGGANVLTF,TGTGCCAGCAGCCGTGGCCTCGGTGGGGCCAACGTCCTGACTTTC,TRBJ2-6,TRBV6-5,-,-
CASSEGDREGVGYTF,TGTGCCAGCAGCGAGGGAGACAGGGAGGGTGTTGGCTACACCTTC,TRBJ1-2,TRBV5-8,TRBD1,-
CASRGDRVNSPLHF,TGTGCCAGCAGGGGGGACAGGGTTAATTCACCCCTCCACTTT,TRBJ1-6,TRBV5-8,TRBD1,-
CASRLLEQYF,TGTGCCAGCCGCCTACTCGAACAGTACTTC,TRBJ2-7,TRBV6-1,-,-
CASSGQGSSTF,TGTGCCAGCAGCGGACAGGGAAGTTCCACCTTC,TRBJ1-2,TRBV2,TRBD1,once
CASSYRESNSYNEQFF,TGTGCCAGCAGCTACCGGGAGTCAAACTCCTACAATGAGCAGTTCTTC,TRBJ2-1,TRBV7-8,-,-
CASSPGGGRGVDTQYF,TGTGCCAGCAGCCCCGGTGGGGGCAGGGGGGTAGATACGCAGTATTTT,TRBJ2-3,TRBV5-4,-,-
CASSLAQEVGVLTF,TGTGCCAGCAGCTTAGCACAGGAGGTTGGGGTCCTGACTTTC,TRBJ2-6,TRBV7-8,-,once